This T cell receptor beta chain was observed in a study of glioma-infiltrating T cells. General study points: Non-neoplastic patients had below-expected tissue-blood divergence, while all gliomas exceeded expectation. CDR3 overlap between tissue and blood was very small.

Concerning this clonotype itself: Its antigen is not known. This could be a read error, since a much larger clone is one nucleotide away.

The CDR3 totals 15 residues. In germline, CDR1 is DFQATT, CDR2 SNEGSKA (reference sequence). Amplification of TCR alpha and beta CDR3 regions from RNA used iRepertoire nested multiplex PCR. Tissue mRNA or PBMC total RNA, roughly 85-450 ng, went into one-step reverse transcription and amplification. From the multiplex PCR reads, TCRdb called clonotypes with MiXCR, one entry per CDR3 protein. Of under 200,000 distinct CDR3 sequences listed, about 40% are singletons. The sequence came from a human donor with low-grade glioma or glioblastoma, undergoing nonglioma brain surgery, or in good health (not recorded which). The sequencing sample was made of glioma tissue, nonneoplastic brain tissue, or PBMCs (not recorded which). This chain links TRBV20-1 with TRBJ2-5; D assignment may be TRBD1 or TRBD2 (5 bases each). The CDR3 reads CSARDSWDPQETKYF. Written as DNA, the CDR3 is TGCAGTGCTAGAGATAGTTGGGACCCTCAGGAGACCAAGTACTTC.